Included here is one T cell receptor beta chain sequence, with context. Antigen specificity is unknown. The CDR3 consists of 16 residues. V lost 1 base, J lost 3 bases, and 15 bases lay in between. CDR1 and CDR2 from the germline V gene are DFQATT and SNEGSKA (reference sequence). TCRdb reprocessed the 5' RACE reads with MiXCR, giving one entry per CDR3 protein. Of about 470,000 distinct CDR3 sequences in the sample, around 24% were seen once. The data derive from a study of identical twins. Study-level findings and limits: Out-of-frame beta sequences exhibited a weaker degree of excess twin sharing.

This sample also belongs to another study, concerning T cells expressing NK-cell markers. Turning to that study: About six of the donors carried dominant NKG2C+ clonotypes that took up about 1.0-8% of their CD8+ T cells. Uncertainty persisted over the HCMV specificity of expanded NKG2C+ T cell clones.

The chain employs TRBV20-1 and TRBJ2-2, with D maybe TRBD1 (6 bases). The TCR originated in a young woman in good health. Input material: CD4+ T cells sorted from blood. DNA for the CDR3: TGCAGTGCTAGAGTGGTGGGGGCGGTGGACACCGGGGAGCTGTTTTTT. It yields the protein CSARVVGAVDTGELFF.